Presented here are 30 T cell receptor beta chains from one specimen sequenced in a study of post-analysis software for immune sequencing data. Study results and limitations: A few TRBV segments (TRBV5-6, TRBV5-1 and TRBV20-1 among them) occurred more frequently in patients than in controls.

The antigens these receptors bind are not known. Every TCR beta cDNA library bore unique molecular identifiers. MiXCR was run by TCRdb on the PCR reads, yielding one entry per CDR3 protein. The table has some 260,000 distinct CDR3 sequences, 36% seen once. The sample consisted of blood. These receptors were taken from a girl aged 10-17 years with multiple sclerosis.

Points on this clonotype: Lacking the conserved final phenylalanine or tryptophan, this CDR3 likely reflects a read error. CDR3 nucleotide sequence: TGCGCCAGCAGCTTCAGGGGTAATGAGCAGTTCGTC. Protein: CASSFRGNEQFV. The chain links TRBV5-1 to TRBJ2-1, with a possible D match to TRBD1 (6 bases). Trimming took 2 bases from V and 7 from J, leaving 7 bases between them. The CDR3 contains 12 residues. The germline V gene has CDR1 SGHRS and CDR2 YFSETQ.

This clonotype was detected once. A read error may be the cause here, since a much bigger clone is one base away. J is TRBJ2-1 and V is TRBV20-1; 9 bases are shared with TRBD2. The J call may be in error: the DNA end matches TRBJ2-7 better. CDR3 length: 15 residues. CDR1 DFQATT and CDR2 SNEGSKA come from the germline V gene (reference sequence). CDR3 loop: CSARGSGGYYNEQYF. DNA for the CDR3: TGCAGTGCTAGAGGGAGCGGGGGGTACTACAATGAGCAGTACTTC.

This clonotype was counted ten times or more. V and J are TRBV3-1 and TRBJ1-5; D is unresolved. There are 12 residues in the CDR3. Germline CDR1 LGHDT, CDR2 YNNKEL (reference sequence). V gave up 3 bases and J gave up 9 bases, with 9 bases separating them. The CDR3 region is CASSQAEGPQHF. In DNA, the CDR3 is TGTGCCAGCAGCCAGGCCGAGGGGCCCCAGCATTTT.

The count of this clonotype is one. This sequence may be a read error, since a much larger clone differs from it by one base. V gene TRBV24-1 combines with J gene TRBJ1-1; D not certain. V dropped 7 bases and J dropped 6 bases, with 14 bases sitting between them. There are 13 residues in the CDR3. CDR1 and CDR2 (germline): KGHDR, SFDVKD. The CDR3 DNA follows: TGTGCCACCAGGGAATCAGGTCGAGCTGAAGCTTTCTTT. This encodes CATRESGRAEAFF.

This clonotype was seen repeatedly, ten times or more. For the CDR3, the DNA is TGTGCCAGCAGTCGACAGCGTTCTAACTATGGCTACACCTTC. Encoded protein: CASSRQRSNYGYTF. The chain uses TRBV27 and TRBJ1-2; D might be TRBD1 (5 bases). The ends were cut back, 5 bases at V and 0 bases at J, with 10 bases in the middle. The germline V gene has CDR1 MNHEY and CDR2 SMNVEV (reference sequence). The CDR3 has 14 amino acids.

This clonotype came up many times. This sequence joins TRBV10-3 and TRBJ1-2; D is unclear. Looked up from germline, CDR1 is ENHRY and CDR2 is SYGVKD. Trimming cost V 5 bases and J 9 bases, with 10 bases left between them. CDR3 length: 11 residues. The CDR3 protein is CAISTGRSYTF. CDR3 in DNA: TGTGCCATCAGTACTGGACGGAGCTACACCTTC.

This clonotype was counted ten times or more. The rearrangement links TRBV4-1 to TRBJ2-1; 10 positions match TRBD2. V shed 0 bases, J shed 6 bases, and the junction held 5 bases outside the gene matches. The CDR3 totals 16 residues. Germline assignment: CDR1 MGHRA and CDR2 YSYEKL. The DNA for the CDR3 is TGCGCCAGCAGCCAAGATCCTCTAGCGGGGGTCAATGAGCAGTTCTTC. It translates to CASSQDPLAGVNEQFF.

Comments on this clonotype: A much larger clone lies a single base off, so this may be a read error. The rearrangement links TRBV5-1 to TRBJ2-1; D gene unclear. V shed 5 bases and J shed 5 bases, with 8 bases lying between them. The CDR3 is 12 residues long. The germline V gene encodes CDR1 SGHRS and CDR2 YFSETQ. CDR3 residues: CASSWSNNEQFF. The CDR3 region has the DNA TGCGCCAGCAGTTGGAGCAACAATGAGCAGTTCTTC.

In regard to this clonotype: One end of the junction fails to match germline, which may point to a read error. The rearrangement links TRBV2 to TRBJ1-3; D perhaps matches TRBD1 (5 bases). The CDR3 covers 15 residues. Germline V gene lookup returns CDR1 SNHLY and CDR2 FYNNEI. Here the CDR3 DNA reads TGTGCCAGCAGTGTATACAGGACCTCTGGAAACACCAGATATTTT. It codes for CASSVYRTSGNTRYF.

A remark on this clonotype: Just one base apart from a much larger clone, this may be a read error. The chain is built from TRBV12-3 or TRBV12-4 and TRBJ2-3; 9 bases align to TRBD2. The CDR3 length is 14 residues. The CDR3 DNA reads as TGTGCCTGCAGCCCAGGGACTAGCTCCGATACGCAGTATTTT. It specifies CACSPGTSSDTQYF.

At least ten counts were recorded for this clonotype. The chain combines TRBV29-1 with TRBJ2-4; TRBD1 might be the D (6 bases). The V gene's germline CDR1 is SQVTM and CDR2 ANQGSEA. The CDR3 has 15 residues. V dropped 2 bases and J dropped 2 bases, with 13 bases sitting between them. The CDR3 DNA reads as TGCAGCGTTGAACTTGGGGGCCAGTCCAAAAACATTCAGTACTTC. Translation: CSVELGGQSKNIQYF.

As to this clonotype: Just one base apart from a much larger clone, this may be a read error. V and J are TRBV5-1 and TRBJ2-3; TRBD1 matches at 8 bases. Germline assignment: CDR1 SGHRS and CDR2 YFSETQ. The CDR3 spans 14 residues. CDR3 region: CASSLVQGADTQCF. The CDR3 bases are TGCGCCAGCAGCTTGGTCCAGGGGGCGGATACGCAGTGTTTT.

This clonotype has ten or more counts. J is TRBJ2-5 and V is TRBV7-8, with 7 bases fitting TRBD2. The CDR3 covers 16 residues. The J segment lost 1 base and the V segment lost 2 bases, leaving 7 bases of the junction unmatched. Germline lookup yields CDR1 SGHVS and CDR2 FQNEAQ. CDR3 amino acids: CASSLFPSGLQETQYF. DNA for the CDR3: TGTGCCAGCAGCTTATTCCCTAGCGGACTCCAAGAGACCCAGTACTTC.

This clonotype was seen ten or more times. This chain links TRBV5-5 with TRBJ2-1; D is undetermined. The length of the CDR3 is 11 residues. Deletions cut 2 bases from V and 5 bases from J, with 2 bases between. Germline assignment: CDR1 SGHKS and CDR2 YYEKEE (reference sequence). This chain's CDR3 is CASSFNNEQFF. CDR3 nucleotide sequence: TGTGCCAGCAGCTTTAACAATGAGCAGTTCTTC.

This clonotype came up a few times. The chain couples TRBV30 to TRBJ2-2; 10 nucleotides agree with TRBD2. The V gene's germline CDR1 is GTSNPN and CDR2 SVGIG (reference sequence). The CDR3 extends over 15 amino acids. The trim removed 3 bases at V and 3 bases at J, leaving 4 bases unmatched. CDR3 loop: CAWSKTSGYTGELFF. CDR3 nucleotides: TGTGCCTGGAGCAAGACTAGCGGGTACACCGGGGAGCTGTTTTTT.

Comment on this clonotype: Being one base from a much bigger clone, this may be a read error. The gene calls are TRBV29-1 and TRBJ1-2, with D unclear. Germline V CDR1 and CDR2: SQVTM, ANQGSEA. Trimming removed 3 bases from V and 0 bases from J, with 11 bases in between. The CDR3 is 14 amino acids. CDR3 in DNA: TGCAGCGTTGATCGGCCAGAGACTAACTATGGCTACACCTTC. It specifies CSVDRPETNYGYTF.

This clonotype was seen ten or more times. The CDR3 loop is CASSEVPGRMGHMNTEAFF. CDR3 coding DNA: TGTGCCAGCAGTGAGGTACCAGGGAGGATGGGGCATATGAACACTGAAGCTTTCTTT. The chain links TRBV6-1 to TRBJ1-1, with D perhaps matching TRBD1 (5 bases). V was trimmed by 3 bases and J by 0 bases, leaving 23 bases between them. Germline CDR1 is MNHNS and CDR2 is SASEGT. The CDR3 sequence is 19 residues long.

This clonotype has at least ten counts. The chain is built from TRBV7-9 and TRBJ2-6; D is ambiguous. Trimming took off 1 base at V and 0 bases at J, with 7 bases between the two ends. CDR1 SEHNR and CDR2 FQNEAQ come from the germline V gene (reference sequence). This CDR3 region has 16 residues. The CDR3 spells CASSLGQPSGANVLTF. In DNA, the CDR3 is TGTGCCAGCAGCTTAGGACAACCCTCTGGGGCCAACGTCCTGACTTTC.

This clonotype has only a few counts. This chain uses TRBV20-1 with TRBJ1-4; D may be TRBD1 (5 bases). This CDR3 contains 13 residues. CDR1 and CDR2 (germline): DFQATT, SNEGSKA (reference sequence). Trimming took 4 bases from V and 3 from J, leaving 9 bases between them. The CDR3: CSATGTSNEKLFF. The CDR3 DNA is TGCAGTGCTACCGGGACCTCTAATGAAAAACTGTTTTTT.

This clonotype has at least ten counts. This chain joins TRBV10-3 and TRBJ2-3; 11 bases align to TRBD1. This CDR3 spans 15 amino acids. The V gene's germline CDR1 is ENHRY and CDR2 SYGVKD. V dropped 0 bases and J dropped 6; count of bases not matched to a gene: 2. The CDR3 protein is CAISESGDRGDTQYF. CDR3 bases: TGTGCCATCAGTGAGTCGGGGGACAGGGGGGATACGCAGTATTTT.

This sequence joins TRBV4-1 and TRBJ1-4, with D possibly TRBD1 on 5 matching bases. Germline values: CDR1 MGHRA, CDR2 YSYEKL. The length of the CDR3 is 17 residues. Between the trimmed V and J ends, which lost 9 bases and 4 bases, there was a span of 24 bases. DNA of the CDR3: TGCGCCAGTAGCAGAAGCTCCTGGGACCACGATAATGAAAAACTGTTTTTT. Its protein product is CASSRSSWDHDNEKLFF.

With respect to this clonotype: With a much larger clone just one base away, this may be a read error. V gene TRBV12-3 or TRBV12-4 combines with J gene TRBJ2-1; a possible D gene is TRBD2 (6 bases). This CDR3 region has 15 residues. CDR3 amino acids: CASSLSSGSDNEQLF. CDR3 nucleotides: TGTGCCAGCAGTTTATCGAGCGGGTCCGACAATGAGCAGCTCTTC.

This clonotype was detected many times. This rearrangement joins TRBV11-2 to TRBJ1-2; TRBD1 matches 7 bases. There are 13 residues in the CDR3. Looked up from germline, CDR1 is SGHAT and CDR2 is FQNNGV. The J segment lost 4 bases and the V segment lost 6 bases, leaving 5 bases of the junction unmatched. The CDR3 region is CASSPQGFYGYTF. CDR3 bases: TGTGCCAGCAGTCCACAGGGGTTCTATGGCTACACCTTC.

This clonotype has just one count. This may be a read error, as it is one base from a much larger clone. This sequence joins TRBV6-1 and TRBJ2-5; 8 bases are shared with TRBD2. Gene TRBJ2-7 matches the end of the DNA better, so the J call may be wrong. There are 16 residues in the CDR3. Germline V lookup: CDR1 MNHNS, CDR2 SASEGT. The CDR3 nucleotides are TGTGCCAGCAGTGAAGCGTTACCAGCGGGGGAGTACGAGCAGTACTTC. Protein: CASSEALPAGEYEQYF.

This clonotype has at least ten counts. The chain combines TRBV5-1 with TRBJ1-2; the match to TRBD1 covers 10 bases. This CDR3 has 16 residues. With 1 base clipped from V and 5 bases from J, the junction kept 8 bases outside the gene matches. Germline lookup yields CDR1 SGHRS and CDR2 YFSETQ. The CDR3 bases are TGCGCCAGCAGCTTGTCGGGACAGGGGACTATATATGGCTACACCTTC. It yields the protein CASSLSGQGTIYGYTF. The whole variable domain, remainder taken from reference TRBV5-1 and TRBJ1-2, is KAGVTQTPRYLIKTRGQQVTLSCSPISGHRSVSWYQQTPGQGLQFLFEYFSETQRNKGNFPGRFSGRQFSNSRSEMNVSTLELGDSALYLCASSLSGQGTIYGYTFGSGTRLTVV.

This clonotype was found many times. The chain combines TRBV5-5 with TRBJ2-7; 9 bases fit TRBD1. CDR3 size: 13 residues. With V trimmed by 2 bases and J by 5 bases, 2 bases remained unmatched. CDR1 and CDR2 (germline): SGHKS, YYEKEE (reference sequence). CDR3 amino acids: CASSLGTGHEQYF. The DNA of the CDR3 is TGTGCCAGCAGCTTAGGGACAGGGCACGAGCAGTACTTC. The full variable domain, completed using reference TRBV5-5 and TRBJ2-7, is DAGVTQSPTHLIKTRGQQVTLRCSPISGHKSVSWYQQVLGQGPQFIFQYYEKEERGRGNFPDRFSARQFPNYSSELNVNALLLGDSALYLCASSLGTGHEQYFGPGTRLTVT.

The chain recombines TRBV6-1 with TRBJ2-1, with 12 bases matching TRBD2. This CDR3 is built from 14 residues. Trimming removed 8 bases from V and 4 bases from J; junction bases left unmatched: 3. The germline V gene encodes CDR1 MNHNS and CDR2 SASEGT. In DNA form, the CDR3 reads TGTGCCAGCGCTACTAGCGGGGGGTACAATGAGCAGTTCTTC. It specifies CASATSGGYNEQFF.

At least ten counts were recorded for this clonotype. V is TRBV5-1 and J is TRBJ1-2; D perhaps matches TRBD1 (6 bases). CDR3 size: 15 residues. With 4 bases removed from V and 3 bases from J, the gap between germline ends came to 16 bases. Germline V gene data show CDR1 as SGHRS and CDR2 as YFSETQ. CDR3 nucleotides: TGCGCCAGCAGCCCGGACAGACCTTCTGACTATGGCTACACCTTC. This encodes CASSPDRPSDYGYTF. Full variable domain (outside the CDR3, taken from reference TRBV5-1 and TRBJ1-2): KAGVTQTPRYLIKTRGQQVTLSCSPISGHRSVSWYQQTPGQGLQFLFEYFSETQRNKGNFPGRFSGRQFSNSRSEMNVSTLELGDSALYLCASSPDRPSDYGYTFGSGTRLTVV.

This clonotype has a count of ten or more. The chain combines TRBV5-1 with TRBJ2-5, with a weak D call TRBD1 (5 bases). Germline CDR1 SGHRS, CDR2 YFSETQ. This CDR3 comprises 14 residues. V lost 7 bases to trimming and J lost 2 bases, with 15 bases between them. The CDR3 is CASQSKGFQETQYF. The CDR3 bases are TGCGCCAGCCAGTCTAAGGGGTTTCAAGAGACCCAGTACTTC.

The CDR3 sequence is CASSVSSDPRLRNEQYF. The CDR3 DNA sequence: TGCGCCAGCAGCGTCTCTAGCGACCCTCGGCTTCGGAATGAGCAGTACTTC. This chain connects TRBV5-1 to TRBJ2-7; D may be TRBD2 (6 bases). Germline-derived CDR1 and CDR2 are SGHRS and YFSETQ. The CDR3 has 17 residues. V lost 4 bases and J 7 bases, leaving 27 bases between the germline ends. The full variable domain, its missing parts supplied by reference TRBV5-1 and TRBJ2-7, is KAGVTQTPRYLIKTRGQQVTLSCSPISGHRSVSWYQQTPGQGLQFLFEYFSETQRNKGNFPGRFSGRQFSNSRSEMNVSTLELGDSALYLCASSVSSDPRLRNEQYFGPGTRLTVT.